A selection of T cell receptor beta chains follows, all from one sample in a study of blood T cells in healthy people across ages. MiXCR was run by TCRdb on the 5' RACE reads, yielding one entry per CDR3 protein. The table lists more than 1,400,000 distinct CDR3 sequences, 42% of them singletons. The sequencing sample was made of blood. The receptors come from a woman under 30 in good health. Both conserved end residues are trimmed from each CDR3.

>TRBV12-3/TRBV12-4|TRBJ2-5
ASRSPAKETQY
>TRBV7-9|TRBJ2-1
ASSTEASSGGSYNEQF
>TRBV29-1|TRBJ2-7
SVEGLAVPLYGNEQY
>TRBV19|TRBJ2-2
ASLREENTGELF
>TRBV9|TRBJ2-1
ASSVVDKGNEQF
>TRBV30|TRBJ1-2
AWRKAGGGTYGYT
>TRBV14|TRBJ1-1
ASSQMGQGGRRTEAF
>TRBV6-1|TRBJ2-1
ASRRTGSGTEGNNEQF
>TRBV5-4|TRBJ2-3
TSSPGTGSPDTQY
>TRBV6-5|TRBJ1-2
ASRSWGGVYGYT
>TRBV11-2|TRBJ1-4
ASSLGKILGEKLF
>TRBV7-9|-
ASSRARGLADQETQY